This passage covers 28 T cell receptor beta chains from one sample sequenced in a study of CD8 T cells in ankylosing spondylitis. TCRdb reprocessed the 5' RACE reads with MiXCR, giving one entry per CDR3 protein. The table includes fewer than 200,000 distinct CDR3 sequences, roughly 18% detected once. The sequenced material came from blood, either unsorted or a sorted T cell fraction (not recorded which). These receptors all stem from a male donor between 5 and 35 years old with ankylosing spondylitis or in good health (not recorded which).

This clonotype occurred many times. The chain has TRBV7-2 and TRBJ2-1; 9 bases are a match to TRBD2. J gave up 7 bases and V 5 bases, and 15 bases lay outside the gene matches. CDR1 SGHTA and CDR2 FQGNSA come from the germline V gene. The CDR3 is 17 amino acids. The CDR3 region is CASSPYGAGGQWNEQFF. Written as DNA, the CDR3 is TGTGCCAGCAGCCCGTATGGGGCGGGAGGGCAATGGAATGAGCAGTTCTTC.

This clonotype was recorded at least ten times. The chain combines TRBV6-2 or TRBV6-3 with TRBJ2-7, with 8 bases that match TRBD2. From germline, CDR1 is MNHEY and CDR2 SVGEGT. With 0 bases clipped from V and 2 bases from J, the junction kept 3 bases outside the gene matches. The CDR3 spans 15 residues. The CDR3 DNA reads TGTGCCAGCAGTTACTCGACGGGGGGGCCCTACGAGCAGTACTTC. Amino acids: CASSYSTGGPYEQYF.

The V call is TRBV5-4, the J call TRBJ2-5; no clear D gene. Per germline, CDR1 SGHNT and CDR2 YYREEE (reference sequence). The ends were cut back, 0 bases at V and 7 bases at J, with 13 bases in the middle. The CDR3 totals 14 residues. Written as DNA, the CDR3 is TGTGCCAGCAGCTTGGAACTGGGCCCAACGACCCAGTACTTC. Protein product: CASSLELGPTTQYF.

Ten or more counts support this clonotype. The chain couples TRBV12-3 or TRBV12-4 to TRBJ2-7; maybe TRBD2 (6 bases). Trimming shortened V by 5 bases and J by 6 bases, and 23 bases separated the two germline ends. This CDR3 is built from 16 residues. DNA of the CDR3: TGTGCCAGCAGTCCCCCTGGGACTCCTATCATCATCGAGCAGTACGTC. This encodes CASSPPGTPIIIEQYV.

V usage is TRBV19 and J usage is TRBJ2-7, with D possibly TRBD1 on 6 matching bases. This CDR3 contains 15 residues. With 3 bases removed from V and 2 bases from J, the gap between germline ends came to 14 bases. In germline, CDR1 is LNHDA, CDR2 SQIVND (reference sequence). Here the CDR3 DNA reads TGTGCCAGTAGTATCCCGGGACCAGGGGCCTACGAGCAGTACTTC. Residues: CASSIPGPGAYEQYF. Looking up the rest from reference TRBV19 and TRBJ2-7 gives the full variable domain: DGGITQSPKYLFRKEGQNVTLSCEQNLNHDAMYWYRQDPGQGLRLIYYSQIVNDFQKGDIAEGYSVSREKKESFPLTVTSAQKNPTAFYLCASSIPGPGAYEQYFGPGTRLTVT.

This clonotype was found many times. The V gene is TRBV7-6, the J gene TRBJ2-1, with D possibly TRBD2 on 5 matching bases. This CDR3 is 15 amino acids long. The V gene lost 8 bases and the J gene lost 9 bases, with 23 bases spanning the gap. CDR1 is SGHVS, CDR2 FNYEAQ, per germline. The CDR3 nucleotides read TGTGCCAGCTGTCGCGAGCTAGCAGCAGGATGTGAGCAGTTCTTC. This translates into CASCRELAAGCEQFF.

The chain recombines TRBV7-2 with TRBJ2-3, with D perhaps matching TRBD2 (5 bases). The V gene's germline CDR1 is SGHTA and CDR2 FQGNSA. V was clipped by 5 bases and J by 2 bases, with 14 bases between them. The CDR3 is made up of 15 amino acids. The CDR3 DNA sequence: TGTGCCAGCAGCCCCGCCCGGGATTACACAGATACGCAGTATTTT. This gives the protein CASSPARDYTDTQYF.

This clonotype was counted many times. The chain recombines TRBV12-3 or TRBV12-4 with TRBJ1-6; D gene uncertain. This CDR3 is 12 amino acids long. Trimming removed 3 bases at V and 13 bases at J, with 10 bases between. The CDR3 protein is CASSFRSSPLHF. The CDR3 DNA follows: TGTGCCAGCAGTTTTAGGAGTTCTCCCCTCCACTTT.

The chain recombines TRBV2 with TRBJ2-1; weak D call: TRBD2 (5 bases). The CDR3 length is 13 residues. Germline V CDR1 and CDR2: SNHLY, FYNNEI. Deletions cut 7 bases from V and 3 bases from J, with 10 bases between. The CDR3 DNA sequence: TGTGCCAGCATCGGGGTCGGCTACAATGAGCAGTTCTTC. It is translated as CASIGVGYNEQFF.

This clonotype turned up a few times. This chain joins TRBV6-4 and TRBJ2-3; 7 positions match TRBD2. The V gene end was trimmed by 6 bases and the J gene end by 2 bases; junction bases not matched to a gene: 5. CDR3 length equals 14 residues. CDR1 is MRHNA, CDR2 SNTAGT, per germline. CDR3 nucleotides: TGTGCCAGCAGGGTGGGACTAAACACAGATACGCAGTATTTT. Translated: CASRVGLNTDTQYF.

This sequence joins TRBV29-1 and TRBJ2-5; the match to TRBD1 covers 7 bases. The CDR3 runs to 13 residues. With 5 bases clipped from V and 2 bases from J, the junction kept 5 bases outside the gene matches. Germline V gives CDR1 SQVTM, CDR2 ANQGSEA. The DNA of the CDR3 is TGCAGCGTTCCCGGACAGGAACAAGAGACCCAGTACTTC. Translating gives CSVPGQEQETQYF.

This clonotype showed up many times. This sequence joins TRBV5-1 and TRBJ2-2; 10 nucleotides align to TRBD2. Germline loops: CDR1 SGHRS, CDR2 YFSETQ. This CDR3 comprises 16 residues. J lost 5 bases, V lost 0 bases, and 4 bases had no gene match. In nucleotides, the CDR3 is TGCGCCAGCAGCTTGGCCCGGACTAGCGGTACCGGGGAGCTGTTTTTT. As protein: CASSLARTSGTGELFF.

The CDR3: CSVEDGQGIYEQYF. CDR3 nucleotides: TGCAGCGTTGAAGATGGGCAGGGCATCTACGAGCAGTACTTC. The chain couples TRBV29-1 to TRBJ2-7; D possibly corresponds to TRBD1 (5 bases). CDR1 SQVTM and CDR2 ANQGSEA come from the germline V gene. Trimming pared 0 bases from V and 3 bases from J, leaving 12 bases between. The CDR3 runs to 14 residues.

This clonotype was observed at least ten times. J is TRBJ2-1 and V is TRBV2; a possible D gene is TRBD2 (5 bases). The V gene lost 3 bases and the J gene lost 11 bases, with 14 bases spanning the gap. The germline CDR1 and CDR2 sequences are SNHLY and FYNNEI. The CDR3 has 13 amino acids. CDR3 sequence (DNA): TGTGCCAGCAGTGATTCCTGGACCGGGAAGCAGTTCTTC. It is translated as CASSDSWTGKQFF.

This clonotype was observed at least ten times. The chain carries TRBV14 and TRBJ2-7, with D perhaps matching TRBD2 (6 bases). The V and J ends lost 5 bases and 2 bases respectively, with 13 bases between them. The CDR3 has 14 amino acids. Germline CDR1 and CDR2: SGHDN and FVKESK. CDR3: CASSRAGPTYEQYF. CDR3 DNA: TGTGCCAGCAGCAGGGCGGGGCCGACCTACGAGCAGTACTTC.

The genes are TRBV29-1 and TRBJ2-1, with D tentatively TRBD2 (6 bases). V lost 4 bases and J 9 bases, leaving 10 bases between the germline ends. The CDR3 contains 11 residues. The germline CDR1 and CDR2 sequences are SQVTM and ANQGSEA. In DNA form, the CDR3 reads TGCAGCGTTGGGCAGGGAGGTGAGCAGTTCTTC. Translating it yields CSVGQGGEQFF.

This clonotype was observed at least ten times. This chain joins TRBV28 and TRBJ2-1; 10 bases agree with TRBD2. CDR1 and CDR2 (germline): MDHEN, SYDVKM. The CDR3 sequence is 18 residues long. V was pared by 4 bases and J by 2 bases, with 11 bases of the junction left unmatched. This CDR3 reads CASSWILAGDGAYNEQFF. Written as DNA, the CDR3 is TGTGCCAGCAGTTGGATTCTAGCGGGAGACGGTGCCTACAATGAGCAGTTCTTC.

At least ten counts were recorded for this clonotype. V usage is TRBV10-3 and J usage is TRBJ1-3; D not certain. Trimming stripped 0 bases from V and 4 bases from J, with 4 bases between. This CDR3 spans 13 amino acids. CDR1 and CDR2 (germline): ENHRY, SYGVKD. The CDR3 here is CAISESTGNTIYF. For the CDR3, the DNA is TGTGCCATCAGTGAGTCGACGGGAAACACCATATATTTT.

This clonotype was observed many times. This chain connects TRBV5-5 to TRBJ2-3; TRBD2 matches 7 bases. From germline, CDR1 is SGHKS and CDR2 YYEKEE (reference sequence). The V segment lost 3 bases and the J segment 0 bases; nucleotides outside the gene matches: 4. CDR3 length: 15 residues. The CDR3 sequence is CASSWEGRSTDTQYF. The CDR3 DNA sequence: TGTGCCAGCAGCTGGGAGGGTCGAAGCACAGATACGCAGTATTTT.

This clonotype was found many times. V gene TRBV2 combines with J gene TRBJ2-1; 10 positions match TRBD1. Looked up from germline, CDR1 is SNHLY and CDR2 is FYNNEI. Germline trimming cut 8 bases from V and 6 bases from J; bases unmatched to any gene: 7. CDR3 length: 14 amino acids. DNA for the CDR3: TGTGCCAGCGGACCGGGACAGGGGACCAATGAGCAGTTCTTC. Protein product: CASGPGQGTNEQFF.

Only a few counts were recorded for this clonotype. This sequence joins TRBV27 and TRBJ2-1; 7 bases map to TRBD2. Germline trimming cut 7 bases from V and 7 bases from J; bases unmatched to any gene: 10. The V gene's germline CDR1 is MNHEY and CDR2 SMNVEV (reference sequence). The CDR3 runs to 14 residues. The DNA for the CDR3 is TGTGCCAGCATTGGGAGGGACCCCTGGAATGAGCAGTTCTTC. Its translation: CASIGRDPWNEQFF.

This clonotype appeared many times. The gene calls are TRBV20-1 and TRBJ2-7, with 8 bases aligning to TRBD1. Germline V gene lookup returns CDR1 DFQATT and CDR2 SNEGSKA (reference sequence). V lost 5 bases, J lost 3 bases, and 3 bases stayed unmatched. The CDR3 loop spans 12 amino acids. The CDR3 loop reads CSASGQDYEQYF. The CDR3 coding sequence is TGCAGTGCTTCGGGACAGGACTACGAGCAGTACTTC.

This clonotype has a count of ten or more. This chain links TRBV30 with TRBJ2-5, with D maybe TRBD2 (5 bases). Germline CDR1 reads GTSNPN; CDR2 reads SVGIG (reference sequence). V lost 5 bases, J lost 1 base, and 11 bases lay in between. The CDR3 has 13 residues. The CDR3 DNA reads as TGTGCCTGGGACCCGGGATTCCAAGAGACCCAGTACTTC. This gives the protein CAWDPGFQETQYF.

This clonotype has ten or more counts. V gene TRBV7-2 combines with J gene TRBJ2-5; D gene unclear. Germline values: CDR1 SGHTA, CDR2 FQGNSA. Trimming removed 1 base from V and 6 bases from J, with 9 bases in between. The CDR3 is 13 residues long. DNA for the CDR3: TGTGCCAGCAGCTTAGAAATCAGCAAGACCCAGTACTTC. This sequence encodes CASSLEISKTQYF.

This clonotype was seen many times. The chain has TRBV24-1 and TRBJ2-3; TRBD1 matches 8 bases. The CDR3 loop spans 16 amino acids. V was clipped by 3 bases and J by 0 bases; unmatched bases: 4. The germline V gene has CDR1 KGHDR and CDR2 SFDVKD. The CDR3 nucleotides read TGTGCCACCAGTGATCGACAGGGGTCTAGCACAGATACGCAGTATTTT. Translation gives CATSDRQGSSTDTQYF.

V usage is TRBV2 and J usage is TRBJ2-1; 8 positions agree with TRBD2. The CDR3 loop spans 16 amino acids. V trimming: 3 bases; J trimming: 6 bases; junction bases outside the gene matches: 10. Germline V lookup: CDR1 SNHLY, CDR2 FYNNEI. CDR3 coding DNA: TGTGCCAGCAGTGAGCCGGGGGGGCGGGAGTCCAATGAGCAGTTCTTC. Translating gives CASSEPGGRESNEQFF.

Many counts were recorded for this clonotype. The chain is built from TRBV28 and TRBJ1-5; no definite D call. Between the trimmed V and J ends, which lost 3 bases and 5 bases, there was a span of 11 bases. This CDR3 spans 14 amino acids. Per germline, CDR1 MDHEN and CDR2 SYDVKM. The chain's CDR3 is CASSFNSLDQPQHF. The CDR3, as DNA: TGTGCCAGCAGTTTTAACAGTCTAGATCAGCCCCAGCATTTT.

This clonotype was counted ten times or more. The chain recombines TRBV2 with TRBJ2-3; the D is unclear. Germline V lookup: CDR1 SNHLY, CDR2 FYNNEI. The germline V and J ends were trimmed by 4 bases and 5 bases, with 7 bases remaining between them. There are 12 residues in the CDR3. The CDR3: CASSVSEDTQYF. As DNA, the CDR3 is TGTGCCAGCAGTGTGTCAGAAGATACGCAGTATTTT.